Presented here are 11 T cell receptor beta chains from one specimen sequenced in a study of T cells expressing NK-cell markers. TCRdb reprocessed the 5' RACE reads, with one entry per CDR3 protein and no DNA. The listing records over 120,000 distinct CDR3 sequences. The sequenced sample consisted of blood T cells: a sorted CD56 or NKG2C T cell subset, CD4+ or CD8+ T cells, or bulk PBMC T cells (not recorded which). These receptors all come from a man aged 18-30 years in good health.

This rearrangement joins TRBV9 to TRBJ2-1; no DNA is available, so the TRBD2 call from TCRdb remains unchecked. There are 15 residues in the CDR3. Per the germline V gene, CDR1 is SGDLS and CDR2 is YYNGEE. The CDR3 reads CASTPTSGSRGEQFF. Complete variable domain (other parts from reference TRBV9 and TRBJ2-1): DSGVTQTPKHLITATGQRVTLRCSPRSGDLSVYWYQQSLDQGLQFLIQYYNGEERAKGNILERFSAQQFPDLHSELNLSSLELGDSALYFCASTPTSGSRGEQFFGPGTRLTVL.

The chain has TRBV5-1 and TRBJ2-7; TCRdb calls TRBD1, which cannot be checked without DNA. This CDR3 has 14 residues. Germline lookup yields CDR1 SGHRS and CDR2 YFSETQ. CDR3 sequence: CASSLWGQGHEQYF.

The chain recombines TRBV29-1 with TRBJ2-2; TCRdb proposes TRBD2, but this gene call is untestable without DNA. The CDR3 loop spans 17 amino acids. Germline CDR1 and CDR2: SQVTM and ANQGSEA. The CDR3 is CSVVEGGGRARTGELFF.

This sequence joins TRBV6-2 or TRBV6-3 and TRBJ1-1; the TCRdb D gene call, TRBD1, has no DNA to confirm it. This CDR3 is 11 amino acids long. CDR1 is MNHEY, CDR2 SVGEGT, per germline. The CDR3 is CASSWGSEAFF.

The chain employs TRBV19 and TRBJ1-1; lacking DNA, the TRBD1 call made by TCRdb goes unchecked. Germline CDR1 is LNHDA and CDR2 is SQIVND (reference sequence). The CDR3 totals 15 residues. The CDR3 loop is CASSIKDRLNTEAFF.

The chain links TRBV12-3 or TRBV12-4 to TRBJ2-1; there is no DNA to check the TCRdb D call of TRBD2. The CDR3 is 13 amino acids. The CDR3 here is CASSPSSRGEQFF.

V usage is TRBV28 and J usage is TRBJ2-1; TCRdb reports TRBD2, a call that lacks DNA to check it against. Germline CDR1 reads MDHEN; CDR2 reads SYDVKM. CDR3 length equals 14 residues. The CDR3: CASKPGLAGNEQFF.

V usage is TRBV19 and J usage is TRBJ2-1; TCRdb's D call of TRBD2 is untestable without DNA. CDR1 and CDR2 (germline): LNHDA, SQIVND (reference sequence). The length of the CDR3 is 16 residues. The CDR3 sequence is CASSTTSGGDYNEQFF.

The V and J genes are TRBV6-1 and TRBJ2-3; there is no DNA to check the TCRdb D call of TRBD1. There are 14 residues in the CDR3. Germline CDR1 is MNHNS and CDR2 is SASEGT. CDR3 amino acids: CASTVWGGTDTQYF.

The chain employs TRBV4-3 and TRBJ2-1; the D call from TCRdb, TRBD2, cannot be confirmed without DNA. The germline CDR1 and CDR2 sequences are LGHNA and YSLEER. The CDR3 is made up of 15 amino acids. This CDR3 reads CASSQQAGGQSEQFF.

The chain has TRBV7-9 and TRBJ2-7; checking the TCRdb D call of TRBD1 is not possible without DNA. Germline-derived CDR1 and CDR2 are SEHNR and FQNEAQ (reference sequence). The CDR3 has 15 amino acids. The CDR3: CASSLVTGTHYEQYF. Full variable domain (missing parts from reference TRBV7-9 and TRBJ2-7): DTGVSQNPRHKITKRGQNVTFRCDPISEHNRLYWYRQTLGQGPEFLTYFQNEAQLEKSRLLSDRFSAERPKGSFSTLEIQRTEQGDSAMYLCASSLVTGTHYEQYFGPGTRLTVT.